The 26 T cell receptor beta chains in this list originate from one sample, sequenced in a study of cytomegalovirus exposure and HLA in healthy donors. Primers included in the PCR were 60 Vbeta and 13 Jbeta primers. Method: immunoSEQ multiplex PCR; TCRdb's copy keeps in-frame clones and lacks some. Of approximately 150,000 clones in the sample, 68% were seen once. Sequenced sample: PBMCs. These receptors originate from a man aged 60-69 years in good health and CMV-seronegative.

The chain couples TRBV5-4 to TRBJ1-4; 7 bases agree with TRBD1. This CDR3 has 15 amino acids. Germline assignment: CDR1 SGHNT and CDR2 YYREEE (reference sequence). The junction had 5 bases not matched to a gene; V was cut back by 0 bases and J by 6 bases. The CDR3 reads CASSLGRDSHEKLFF. For the CDR3, the DNA is TGTGCCAGCAGCTTGGGCAGGGACAGTCATGAAAAACTGTTTTTT. The full variable domain, with the rest looked up from reference TRBV5-4 and TRBJ1-4, is ETGVTQSPTHLIKTRGQQVTLRCSSQSGHNTVSWYQQALGQGPQFIFQYYREEENGRGNFPPRFSGLQFPNYSSELNVNALELDDSALYLCASSLGRDSHEKLFFGSGTQLSVL.

A note on this clone: Since the CDR3 does not end with the conserved phenylalanine or tryptophan, this likely comes from a read error. This chain links TRBV6-1 with TRBJ2-7, with D maybe TRBD1 (5 bases). CDR1 is MNHNS, CDR2 SASEGT, per germline. V shed 7 bases and J shed 0 bases, with 13 bases lying between them. CDR3 length: 14 residues. The CDR3 is CASNKQGPSYEQYL. In nucleotides, the CDR3 is TGTGCCAGCAATAAGCAGGGCCCCTCCTACGAGCAGTACCTC.

The rearrangement links TRBV19 to TRBJ2-7, with 9 bases that match TRBD1. Germline trimming cut 7 bases from V and 5 bases from J; bases unmatched to any gene: 12. Germline lookup yields CDR1 LNHDA and CDR2 SQIVND (reference sequence). This CDR3 is 15 amino acids long. The CDR3 nucleotides read TGTGCCAGTACCACGGGACAGGGAAGCAGCCACGAGCAGTACTTC. This translates into CASTTGQGSSHEQYF. The variable domain in full, completed from reference TRBV19 and TRBJ2-7, reads DGGITQSPKYLFRKEGQNVTLSCEQNLNHDAMYWYRQDPGQGLRLIYYSQIVNDFQKGDIAEGYSVSREKKESFPLTVTSAQKNPTAFYLCASTTGQGSSHEQYFGPGTRLTVT.

This clone was seen a single time. The chain couples TRBV6-1 to TRBJ2-3; 8 bases map to TRBD1. With 8 bases clipped from V and 3 bases from J, the junction kept 7 bases outside the gene matches. From germline, CDR1 is MNHNS and CDR2 SASEGT. The length of the CDR3 is 14 residues. The CDR3 spells CASGGQGVTDTQYF. The CDR3 DNA reads TGTGCCAGCGGAGGACAGGGTGTTACAGATACGCAGTATTTT.

The CDR3 nucleotides are TGTGCCAGCACTTCCGCTTACAGGGAGACTGAAGCTTTCTTT. Translation gives CASTSAYRETEAFF. V and J are TRBV28 and TRBJ1-1; possibly TRBD1 for D (6 bases). Germline CDR1 is MDHEN and CDR2 is SYDVKM. V was cut by 7 bases and J by 5 bases, with 17 bases left in between. CDR3 length: 14 amino acids.

The CDR3 loop is CATSRDTTGDQPQHF. In DNA form, the CDR3 reads TGTGCCACCAGCAGAGATACGACAGGCGATCAGCCCCAGCATTTT. The chain recombines TRBV15 with TRBJ1-5; D might be TRBD1 (6 bases). The CDR3 is made up of 15 amino acids. Germline V CDR1 and CDR2: LNHNV, YYDKDF (reference sequence). Trimming shortened V by 0 bases and J by 5 bases, and 11 bases separated the two germline ends.

This clone turned up a few times. The chain recombines TRBV5-1 with TRBJ2-1; D is perhaps TRBD2 (7 bases). Germline CDR1 is SGHRS and CDR2 is YFSETQ. Trimming pared 3 bases from V and 5 bases from J, leaving 15 bases between. This CDR3 spans 15 amino acids. The CDR3: CASSYRGAKNNEQFF. Written as DNA, the CDR3 is TGCGCCAGCAGCTACCGGGGGGCAAAGAACAATGAGCAGTTCTTC.

This clone was observed a few times. The chain has TRBV5-1 and TRBJ1-5, with a weak D call TRBD1 (6 bases). The CDR3 totals 14 residues. Trimming removed 2 bases from V and 2 bases from J, with 8 bases in between. Germline-derived CDR1 and CDR2 are SGHRS and YFSETQ. CDR3 residues: CASSFAGGNQPQHF. The DNA for the CDR3 is TGCGCCAGCAGCTTTGCAGGGGGCAATCAGCCCCAGCATTTT.

The sample holds a few counts of this clone. The chain carries TRBV12-2 and TRBJ2-3; the DNA was not used to check the table's D call, TRBD1. TRBV12-2 is termed a pseudogene. This CDR3 comprises 16 residues. Here the CDR3 reads CASRLGYSLYTDTQYF. CDR3 bases: TGTGCAAGTCGCTTAGGTTACAGTCTTTACACAGATACGCAGTATTTT.

This clone came up once. The chain couples TRBV9 to TRBJ1-2; D perhaps matches TRBD1 (5 bases). The CDR3 totals 16 residues. Between the trimmed V and J ends, which lost 0 bases and 4 bases, there was a span of 16 bases. Germline CDR1 reads SGDLS; CDR2 reads YYNGEE. CDR3 amino acids: CASSVAEGLAGYGYTF. The CDR3 region has the DNA TGTGCCAGCAGCGTAGCAGAGGGACTGGCGGGCTATGGCTACACCTTC.

This rearrangement joins TRBV7-9 to TRBJ1-2; 12 positions match TRBD1. CDR1 is SEHNR and CDR2 is FQNEAQ in the germline V gene (reference sequence). V lost 3 bases and J lost 5; bases outside the gene matches: 1. The CDR3 spans 14 residues. CDR3 protein: CASSLGQGAYGYTF. The CDR3 DNA reads as TGTGCCAGCAGCTTGGGACAGGGGGCTTATGGCTACACCTTC.

The rearrangement joins TRBV5-4 to TRBJ2-4; possible D gene TRBD2, 6 bases. Looked up from germline, CDR1 is SGHNT and CDR2 is YYREEE (reference sequence). The CDR3 contains 14 residues. The V end lost 0 bases, the J end lost 8 bases, and 12 bases lay between the germline ends. The CDR3 DNA reads TGTGCCAGCAGCTTGGAACTAGCTAAGGACATTCAGTACTTC. This translates into CASSLELAKDIQYF.

This clone was seen once. This chain uses TRBV19 with TRBJ2-5; perhaps TRBD1 as D (5 bases). Trimming cost V 2 bases and J 4 bases, with 11 bases left between them. CDR3 length: 14 residues. Germline V lookup: CDR1 LNHDA, CDR2 SQIVND (reference sequence). CDR3 protein: CASSIQGSGETQYF. The CDR3, as DNA: TGTGCCAGTAGTATACAGGGATCGGGAGAGACCCAGTACTTC.

The sample holds one count of this clone. This chain connects TRBV27 to TRBJ2-1; 16 bases agree with TRBD2. Trimming at V came to 5 bases and at J to 0 bases, leaving 10 bases not matched to a gene. Germline loops: CDR1 MNHEY, CDR2 SMNVEV (reference sequence). The CDR3 loop spans 20 amino acids. CDR3 nucleotide sequence: TGTGCCAGCAGTAAAACGGGACTAGCGGGAGGGGTTAGCTCCTACAATGAGCAGTTCTTC. Protein: CASSKTGLAGGVSSYNEQFF.

This rearrangement joins TRBV6-5 to TRBJ2-3; 8 bases align to TRBD1. Unmatched junction bases numbered 4, after V lost 9 bases and J lost 2 bases. Per germline, CDR1 MNHEY and CDR2 SVGAGI. The CDR3 extends over 13 amino acids. The CDR3 reads CASRTGYTDTQYF. The CDR3 bases are TGTGCCAGTAGGACAGGGTACACAGATACGCAGTATTTT.

The CDR3 nucleotides are TGTGCCAGCAGCTTAGTATTGGGACAGGGCTACGAGCAGTACTTC. It codes for CASSLVLGQGYEQYF. This chain connects TRBV7-6 to TRBJ2-7, with 9 bases aligning to TRBD1. The CDR3 totals 15 residues. The junction had 4 bases not matched to a gene; V was cut back by 1 base and J by 3 bases. Germline CDR1 reads SGHVS; CDR2 reads FNYEAQ.

This clone was found a few times. The CDR3 DNA reads TGTGCCAGCAGCCGACAAGCTTTAAATGAAAAACTGTTTTTT. Encoded protein: CASSRQALNEKLFF. The J gene is TRBJ1-4, the V gene TRBV4-2, with unresolved D. CDR3 length equals 14 residues. CDR1 is LGHNA and CDR2 is YNFKEQ in the germline V gene. Between the trimmed V and J ends, which lost 4 bases and 5 bases, there was a span of 11 bases.

The V gene is TRBV19, the J gene TRBJ2-7; 10 nucleotides align to TRBD2. CDR1 and CDR2 (germline): LNHDA, SQIVND (reference sequence). V trimming: 3 bases; J trimming: 4 bases; junction bases outside the gene matches: 3. The CDR3 covers 14 residues. CDR3 amino acids: CASSISGRRYEQYF. In DNA form, the CDR3 reads TGTGCCAGTAGTATTAGCGGGAGGAGATACGAGCAGTACTTC. Full variable domain (rest looked up from reference TRBV19 and TRBJ2-7): DGGITQSPKYLFRKEGQNVTLSCEQNLNHDAMYWYRQDPGQGLRLIYYSQIVNDFQKGDIAEGYSVSREKKESFPLTVTSAQKNPTAFYLCASSISGRRYEQYFGPGTRLTVT.

In this sample, this clone turned up once. CDR3 sequence reads: CASSPEGLALNEQFF. As DNA, the CDR3 is TGTGCCAGCTCACCAGAGGGACTAGCTCTCAATGAGCAGTTCTTC. The rearrangement links TRBV18 to TRBJ2-1, with TRBD2 matching over 9 bases. Per germline, CDR1 KGHSH and CDR2 LQKENI. The ends lost 2 bases at V and 6 bases at J; junction bases unmatched: 5. The CDR3 sequence is 15 residues long.

The chain employs TRBV18 and TRBJ1-5; D not certain. V lost 1 base, J lost 2 bases, and 6 bases lay in between. In germline, CDR1 is KGHSH, CDR2 LQKENI. The CDR3 sequence is 14 residues long. CDR3: CASSPQIGNQPQHF. The CDR3 bases are TGTGCCAGCTCACCACAGATAGGCAATCAGCCCCAGCATTTT.

This clone was recorded only once. The V and J genes are TRBV5-1 and TRBJ2-7, with a weak D call TRBD2 (6 bases). Per germline, CDR1 SGHRS and CDR2 YFSETQ. Trimming shortened V by 0 bases and J by 4 bases, and 20 bases separated the two germline ends. There are 17 residues in the CDR3. CDR3 amino acids: CASSLGETGGALYEQYF. DNA for the CDR3: TGCGCCAGCAGCTTGGGGGAAACAGGAGGGGCTCTTTACGAGCAGTACTTC.

V is TRBV7-9 and J is TRBJ2-3; possible D gene TRBD1, 5 bases. There are 14 residues in the CDR3. Germline CDR1 is SEHNR and CDR2 is FQNEAQ (reference sequence). V gave up 11 bases and J gave up 2 bases, with 17 bases separating them. In DNA, the CDR3 is TGTGCCCCCCGGCCAGCAGGGATCACAGATACGCAGTATTTT. It is translated as CAPRPAGITDTQYF.

This clone was picked up one time. This chain links TRBV7-2 with TRBJ2-7; 15 bases line up with TRBD2. J was trimmed by 4 bases and V by 0 bases; bases with no gene match: 13. Per the germline V gene, CDR1 is SGHTA and CDR2 is FQGNSA. The CDR3 length is 20 residues. The CDR3 DNA reads as TGTGCCAGCAGCTTAGCGGGCGGGACTAGCGGGAGGATATCTCAATACGAGCAGTACTTC. It translates to CASSLAGGTSGRISQYEQYF.

The chain combines TRBV9 with TRBJ2-1; tentative D call: TRBD2 (7 bases). Looked up from germline, CDR1 is SGDLS and CDR2 is YYNGEE. This CDR3 is built from 13 residues. Trimming removed 1 base at V and 8 bases at J, with 10 bases between. CDR3 in amino acids: CASSVTGGDEQFF. Here the CDR3 DNA reads TGTGCCAGCAGCGTAACGGGGGGCGATGAGCAGTTCTTC.

The chain joins TRBV28 to TRBJ1-3; D is perhaps TRBD1 (6 bases). CDR3 length equals 14 residues. V lost 2 bases, J lost 3 bases, and 8 bases lay in between. Germline V CDR1 and CDR2: MDHEN, SYDVKM. The chain's CDR3 is CASSLTGIGNTIYF. Written as DNA, the CDR3 is TGTGCCAGCAGTTTAACAGGGATTGGAAACACCATATATTTT.

The genes are TRBV30 and TRBJ1-4; a weak D match, TRBD1 (6 bases). The CDR3 loop spans 13 amino acids. The germline V and J ends were trimmed by 5 bases and 5 bases, with 12 bases remaining between them. Looked up from germline, CDR1 is GTSNPN and CDR2 is SVGIG (reference sequence). CDR3 in amino acids: CAWGRGGNEKLFF. CDR3 sequence (DNA): TGTGCCTGGGGAAGGGGGGGAAATGAAAAACTGTTTTTT.